The sequence of this TCR beta chain was determined in a study of CD8 T cells in ankylosing spondylitis. Whole-study results and caveats: Roughly eight highly homologous variants formed a TCR beta motif that appeared characteristic of ankylosing spondylitis blood. From matched ankylosing spondylitis synovial fluid, disease-linked clones were reportedly recovered at significantly enriched levels. Disease-associated clonotypes exhibited CD8+ identity and were relatively infrequent in peripheral blood.

Quantitative 5'-RACE with molecular barcodes was used to make the TCR beta libraries. Via MiXCR, TCRdb re-called the 5' RACE reads, giving one row per CDR3 protein. The profile shows about 330,000 distinct CDR3 sequences, 8% of them singletons. This clonotype was picked up many times. Its antigen is not identified. Germline loops: CDR1 SGHVS, CDR2 FQNEAQ. V was trimmed by 2 bases and J by 5 bases, leaving 16 bases between them. There are 15 residues in the CDR3. The receptor was derived from a male donor with ankylosing spondylitis. This chain uses TRBV7-8 with TRBJ2-7; either TRBD1 or TRBD2 may supply D (5 bases each). Sequenced input: blood, either unsorted or a sorted T cell fraction (not recorded which). CDR3 DNA: TGTGCCAGCAGCTTACGGTCGGGGCCAAGGGACGAGCAGTACTTC. The encoded protein is CASSLRSGPRDEQYF.